These 16 T cell receptor beta chains were all obtained from the same sample, sequenced in a study of cytomegalovirus exposure and HLA in healthy donors. It was with 60 Vbeta and 13 Jbeta primers that the PCR ran. Some clones are missing from TCRdb's copy, which holds only in-frame ones; the method was immunoSEQ multiplex PCR. The sample has 150,000 to 200,000 clones; around four fifths are singletons. Sequencing was carried out using PBMCs. The receptors originated from a man younger than 30 in good health and CMV-seropositive.

V and J are TRBV19 and TRBJ1-5, with TRBD1 matching 10 bases. Unmatched junction bases numbered 6, after V lost 6 bases and J lost 4 bases. The CDR3 consists of 15 residues. Germline V gene lookup returns CDR1 LNHDA and CDR2 SQIVND (reference sequence). For the CDR3, the DNA is TGTGCCAGTAGAACCGGGACAGGGGATAATCAGCCCCAGCATTTT. It yields the protein CASRTGTGDNQPQHF.

This chain joins TRBV2 and TRBJ2-2; 8 bases fit TRBD2. This CDR3 comprises 15 residues. The V gene end was trimmed by 6 bases and the J gene end by 2 bases; junction bases not matched to a gene: 5. Germline V gene lookup returns CDR1 SNHLY and CDR2 FYNNEI. CDR3 loop: CASRDLAGNTGELFF. The CDR3 region has the DNA TGTGCCAGCAGAGACTTAGCGGGAAACACCGGGGAGCTGTTTTTT.

The chain employs TRBV5-6 and TRBJ2-1, with TRBD1 as a possible D gene (6 bases). The CDR3 totals 13 residues. Germline CDR1 is SGHDT and CDR2 is YYEEEE. Trimming took 0 bases from V and 13 from J, leaving 14 bases between them. In nucleotides, the CDR3 is TGTGCCAGCAGCTTGGCAGGGGCCACGAAACAGTTCTTC. Its protein is CASSLAGATKQFF.

The chain employs TRBV27 and TRBJ2-2; D perhaps matches TRBD2 (6 bases). The germline gives CDR1 MNHEY, CDR2 SMNVEV (reference sequence). V lost 5 bases to trimming and J lost 7 bases, with 17 bases between them. CDR3 length: 15 residues. This CDR3 reads CASSPPGPGDGELFF. CDR3 DNA sequence: TGTGCCAGCAGTCCTCCGGGCCCGGGGGACGGGGAGCTGTTTTTT.

The V and J genes are TRBV6-1 and TRBJ1-1, with 8 nucleotides matching TRBD1. V was clipped by 3 bases and J by 4 bases; unmatched bases: 13. The CDR3 runs to 17 residues. The germline CDR1 and CDR2 sequences are MNHNS and SASEGT. The chain's CDR3 is CASSDLRTGRLGTEAFF. The CDR3 DNA reads as TGTGCCAGCAGTGACCTAAGGACAGGGCGGCTGGGCACTGAAGCTTTCTTT.

The chain couples TRBV5-8 to TRBJ1-1; possibly TRBD1 for D (5 bases). The germline gives CDR1 SGHTS, CDR2 YDEGEE. This CDR3 spans 13 amino acids. V lost 0 bases and J 11 bases, leaving 14 bases between the germline ends. The CDR3 DNA reads as TGTGCCAGCAGCTTGGCCGGGGGGGGAATGGCTTTCTTT. Its protein is CASSLAGGGMAFF.

This clone was found a few times. This chain uses TRBV6-5 with TRBJ1-4; tentatively, D is TRBD1 (6 bases). Germline V CDR1 and CDR2: MNHEY, SVGAGI. V was clipped by 2 bases and J by 11 bases, with 9 bases between them. This CDR3 contains 12 residues. This chain's CDR3 is CASSYDRTKLFF. CDR3 nucleotides: TGTGCCAGCAGTTACGACAGGACCAAACTGTTTTTT.

The genes are TRBV29-1 and TRBJ2-2; 16 nucleotides match TRBD2. From germline, CDR1 is SQVTM and CDR2 ANQGSEA. After removal of 6 bases from V and 7 bases from J, the junction contained 8 bases not matched to a gene. The CDR3 contains 16 residues. DNA of the CDR3: TGCAGCGTCACACTAGGGACTAGCGGGAGGGTCGGGGAGCTGTTTTTT. It translates to CSVTLGTSGRVGELFF.

The V gene is TRBV6-6, the J gene TRBJ1-2; weak D call: TRBD1 (6 bases). There are 14 residues in the CDR3. With 6 bases removed from V and 4 bases from J, the gap between germline ends came to 15 bases. Germline CDR1 is MNHNY and CDR2 is SVGAGI (reference sequence). The CDR3 sequence: CASRHRDTSYGYTF. CDR3 sequence (DNA): TGTGCCAGCAGACACAGGGATACGAGCTATGGCTACACCTTC.

This chain connects TRBV30 to TRBJ1-1; a possible D gene is TRBD1 (5 bases). Germline-derived CDR1 and CDR2 are GTSNPN and SVGIG (reference sequence). The ends were cut back, 2 bases at V and 5 bases at J, with 15 bases in the middle. The CDR3 has 14 amino acids. Written as DNA, the CDR3 is TGTGCCTGGAGTCTGGAGGTTCGGGGGACTGAAGCTTTCTTT. This encodes CAWSLEVRGTEAFF.

The chain has TRBV6-1 and TRBJ1-1; D is unresolved. Germline values: CDR1 MNHNS, CDR2 SASEGT. CDR3 length equals 14 residues. V lost 7 bases to trimming and J lost 1 base, with 13 bases between them. CDR3 sequence: CASIRQRSNTEAFF. CDR3 coding DNA: TGTGCCAGCATCCGGCAGCGGTCGAACACTGAAGCTTTCTTT.

This chain joins TRBV29-1 and TRBJ1-2; no clear D. The CDR3 loop spans 12 amino acids. The V and J ends lost 2 bases and 7 bases respectively, with 11 bases between them. Germline-derived CDR1 and CDR2 are SQVTM and ANQGSEA. The CDR3 loop reads CSVENAWAGYTF. CDR3 DNA sequence: TGCAGCGTTGAAAATGCGTGGGCTGGCTACACCTTC.

This clone has a single count. This CDR3 reads CASSSGTINTEAFF. In DNA, the CDR3 is TGTGCCAGCAGCTCCGGGACTATCAACACTGAAGCTTTCTTT. This rearrangement joins TRBV5-6 to TRBJ1-1; tentatively, D is TRBD1 (5 bases). The CDR3 length is 14 residues. Per germline, CDR1 SGHDT and CDR2 YYEEEE. The V gene lost 3 bases and the J gene lost 2 bases, with 11 bases spanning the gap.

The chain employs TRBV28 and TRBJ2-7; maybe TRBD2 (6 bases). The germline V and J ends were trimmed by 8 bases and 2 bases, with 19 bases remaining between them. CDR1 is MDHEN and CDR2 is SYDVKM in the germline V gene. The CDR3 spans 15 residues. CDR3 DNA sequence: TGTGCCAGCCGAGTGGAGGGGCCACCAACCTACGAGCAGTACTTC. It specifies CASRVEGPPTYEQYF.

The rearrangement uses TRBV9 and TRBJ1-1, with 9 nucleotides matching TRBD1. CDR1 SGDLS and CDR2 YYNGEE come from the germline V gene. The CDR3 sequence is 15 residues long. V shed 4 bases, J shed 4 bases, and the junction held 8 bases outside the gene matches. In DNA, the CDR3 is TGTGCCAGCAGCTTGGGGGACAGGGCGGGCACTGAAGCTTTCTTT. Translation gives CASSLGDRAGTEAFF.

This chain links TRBV2 with TRBJ1-1; D call uncertain. V was pared by 5 bases and J by 5 bases, with 9 bases between. The CDR3 is 12 residues long. Per the germline V gene, CDR1 is SNHLY and CDR2 is FYNNEI. The CDR3 region is CASSLAGTEAFF. DNA of the CDR3: TGTGCCAGCAGTCTTGCGGGGACTGAAGCTTTCTTT.